These T cell receptor beta chains were read from a single sample in a study of lymphopenia after photon versus proton radiotherapy. Sequencing was performed with immunoSEQ multiplex PCR; in TCRdb, only in-frame clones are kept and a portion is missing. The sample includes around 150,000 clones, around nine tenths seen only once; the top ten take about 4.3%. The source material was peripheral blood, sampled from a patient treated with photon-based radiotherapy. The receptors derive from a man in his fifties with gastric cancer. CDR3s include the opening cysteine and the closing phenylalanine or tryptophan. D genes are given only for firm matches. Size tells how often a clone was seen (once, few, many) or the class of an expanded clone, and some rows leave it out.

j_call | cdr3_length | v_call | clone_size | d_call | cdr3_aa | cdr3_nt
TRBJ2-3 | 12 | TRBV6-6 | . | . | CASSGLGDTQYF | TGTGCCAGCAGTGGGCTCGGAGATACGCAGTATTTT
TRBJ2-7 | 13 | TRBV2 | . | TRBD2 | CASRAGGPREQYF | TGTGCCAGCAGAGCGGGAGGGCCGAGGGAGCAGTACTTC
TRBJ1-2 | 18 | TRBV28 | . | . | CASSSRFMGLGANYGYTF | TGTGCCAGCAGTTCCCGGTTTATGGGGCTGGGGGCTAACTATGGCTACACCTTC
TRBJ1-5 | 16 | TRBV4-3 | once | . | CASSQDLQNSNQPQHF | TGCGCCAGCAGCCAAGACTTGCAAAATAGCAATCAGCCCCAGCATTTT
TRBJ2-7 | 15 | TRBV27 | . | . | CASGQSMGVPAEQYF | TGTGCCAGCGGCCAAAGTATGGGGGTACCAGCCGAGCAGTACTTC
TRBJ2-5 | 14 | TRBV4-1 | . | TRBD2 | CASSLVAGEETQYF | TGCGCCAGCAGCCTCGTAGCGGGAGAGGAGACCCAGTACTTC
TRBJ1-2 | 14 | TRBV18 | . | . | CASSPYVTVDGYTF | TGTGCCAGCTCACCATATGTGACGGTAGATGGCTACACCTTC
TRBJ2-7 | 15 | TRBV28 | . | TRBD1 | CASSLTTGGSYEQYF | TGTGCCAGCAGTTTAACGACAGGGGGGTCCTACGAGCAGTACTTC
TRBJ2-7 | 15 | TRBV6-1 | . | TRBD1 | CASNNRDRGLYEQYF | TGTGCCAGCAACAACCGGGACAGGGGGTTGTACGAGCAGTACTTC
TRBJ1-3 | 15 | TRBV30 | . | TRBD1 | CAWRETGMFGNTIYF | TGTGCCTGGAGGGAGACAGGGATGTTCGGAAACACCATATATTTT
TRBJ2-4 | 15 | TRBV2 | . | . | CASSDGPGAKNIQYF | TGTGCCAGCAGTGACGGCCCAGGGGCCAAAAACATTCAGTACTTC
TRBJ2-5 | 15 | TRBV11-3 | . | TRBD1 | CASSLGQGRGETQYF | TGTGCCAGCAGCCTCGGACAGGGGAGGGGAGAGACCCAGTACTTC
TRBJ2-2 | 13 | TRBV7-2 | . | . | CASSLAGTGELFF | TGTGCCAGCAGCTTAGCGGGCACCGGGGAGCTGTTTTTT
TRBJ1-5 | 13 | TRBV10-3 | . | . | CAISGGGPQPQHF | TGTGCCATCAGTGGAGGGGGACCCCAGCCCCAGCATTTT